A single sample gave rise to the 10 T cell receptor beta chains below, sequenced in a study of T cells in women clearing cervical HPV infection. Clones were sequenced by immunoSEQ multiplex PCR, and TCRdb holds only the in-frame ones, with some missing. The repertoire table contains about 45,000 clones. Specimen: blood buffy coat. These receptors were obtained from a woman aged 18-70 years with a cervical HPV16 infection that either progressed to CIN3+ or cleared (not recorded which).

Remarks on this clone: The CDR3 extends 3 residues past the end of the read, so its final part is completed from the germline J gene. The chain recombines TRBV10-3 with TRBJ1-2; TRBD1 might be the D (5 bases). The length of the CDR3 is 14 residues. V was shortened by 4 bases and J by 2 bases, with 11 bases between the two germline ends. From germline, CDR1 is ENHRY and CDR2 SYGVKD. CDR3 bases read: TGTGCCATCAGTGGAAGAGGGGTAAACTATGGC. This encodes CAISGRGVNYG. The CDR3 in full is CAISGRGVNYGYTF.

Notes on this clone: The read comes to an end 3 residues before the CDR3 does, leaving the germline J gene to fill in the end. The chain combines TRBV30 with TRBJ1-4, with D perhaps TRBD1 (6 bases). The CDR3 is 17 residues long. The germline V and J ends were trimmed by 2 bases and 5 bases, with 21 bases remaining between them. Germline values: CDR1 GTSNPN, CDR2 SVGIG (reference sequence). The CDR3 sequence is CAWSSLGQGLLNEKLFF. The sequenced part of the CDR3 DNA is TGTGCCTGGAGTTCCCTGGGGCAGGGGTTATTAAATGAAAAA.

As concerns this clone: The read falls 3 residues short of the CDR3 end, and the missing part is taken from the germline J gene. V usage is TRBV20-1 and J usage is TRBJ2-4, with D possibly TRBD2 on 6 matching bases. This CDR3 has 17 amino acids. Germline values: CDR1 DFQATT, CDR2 SNEGSKA (reference sequence). The V end lost 3 bases, the J end lost 0 bases, and 18 bases lay between the germline ends. The sequenced part of the CDR3 DNA is TGCAGTGCTAGCGGTGCGGGGAGAATCCTAGCCAAAAACATT. Translated: CSASGAGRILAKNI. The full CDR3 protein reads CSASGAGRILAKNIQYF.

In the case of this clone: Sequencing ends 3 residues short of the CDR3 end; the germline J gene provides the rest. The chain couples TRBV19 to TRBJ1-5; 7 bases are a match to TRBD1. The germline CDR1 and CDR2 sequences are LNHDA and SQIVND (reference sequence). The CDR3 runs 16 residues. V was pared by 6 bases and J by 9 bases, with 17 bases of the junction left unmatched. CDR3 bases read: TGTGCCAGTAGAAGTGACAGGGAATCCCCTATCAGGCCC. This encodes CASRSDRESPIRP. The CDR3 reads in full as CASRSDRESPIRPQHF.

Regarding this clone: One end of the junction varies from germline; a read error may be responsible. The CDR3 end is not reached by the read, which stops 3 residues before it; the germline J gene fills it in. Other DNA sequences within the sample encode an identical CDR3. The chain combines TRBV18 with TRBJ1-3, with a weak D call TRBD1 (6 bases). This CDR3 has 14 amino acids. The germline V gene encodes CDR1 KGHSH and CDR2 LQKENI. The CDR3 spells CASSPAGAGNTIYF. CDR3 DNA, as far as it was read: TGTGCCAGCTCACCGGCGGGGGCTGGAAACACA.

On this clone: The read halts 3 residues ahead of the CDR3 end, with the missing end drawn from the germline J gene. The chain employs TRBV7-2 and TRBJ2-5; D not resolved. There are 15 residues in the CDR3. The V gene's germline CDR1 is SGHTA and CDR2 FQGNSA. Trimming pared 2 bases from V and 2 bases from J, leaving 12 bases between. CDR3 bases read: TGTGCCAGCAGCTTAAGTCGCCCCCTACAAGAGACC. This gives the protein CASSLSRPLQET. The CDR3 reads in full as CASSLSRPLQETQYF.

In the case of this clone: Read coverage stops 3 residues before the CDR3 terminus; the germline J gene supplies the remainder. The rearrangement links TRBV20-1 to TRBJ2-2, with TRBD2 identical over 8 bases. The CDR3 runs to 16 residues. Germline-derived CDR1 and CDR2 are DFQATT and SNEGSKA (reference sequence). Unmatched junction bases numbered 6, after V lost 0 bases and J lost 3 bases. The covered CDR3 bases are TGCAGTGCTAGAGATGCGGGGGGAATAGACACCGGGGAG. Its translation: CSARDAGGIDTGE. In full, the CDR3 is CSARDAGGIDTGELFF.

A remark on this clone: The CDR3 is cut off 3 residues early in the read; its end comes from the germline J gene. The chain recombines TRBV5-6 with TRBJ1-4; tentatively, D is TRBD1 (6 bases). Trimming pared 1 base from V and 8 bases from J, leaving 12 bases between. The CDR3 contains 14 residues. CDR1 is SGHDT, CDR2 YYEEEE, per germline. The CDR3 is CASSLSGAGEKLFF. The DNA read from the CDR3 is TGTGCCAGCAGCTTGTCAGGGGCAGGGGAAAAA.

On this clone itself: The sequenced fragment ends 3 residues before the CDR3 boundary, so the rest is inferred from the germline J gene. The chain recombines TRBV19 with TRBJ2-3, with 15 positions matching TRBD2. CDR1 is LNHDA and CDR2 is SQIVND in the germline V gene (reference sequence). This CDR3 is built from 17 residues. With 3 bases clipped from V and 0 bases from J, the junction kept 1 base outside the gene matches. CDR3 loop: CASSMGLAGGSTDTQYF. The sequenced CDR3 bases are TGTGCCAGTAGTATGGGACTAGCGGGGGGAAGCACAGATACG. Full variable domain (remainder filled in from reference TRBV19 and TRBJ2-3): DGGITQSPKYLFRKEGQNVTLSCEQNLNHDAMYWYRQDPGQGLRLIYYSQIVNDFQKGDIAEGYSVSREKKESFPLTVTSAQKNPTAFYLCASSMGLAGGSTDTQYFGPGTRLTVL.

With respect to this clone: The read terminates 3 residues ahead of where the CDR3 ends, so the germline J gene completes it. V is TRBV9 and J is TRBJ2-7, with a weak D call TRBD1 (6 bases). The CDR3 has 14 amino acids. Per the germline V gene, CDR1 is SGDLS and CDR2 is YYNGEE. V lost 1 base to trimming and J lost 3 bases, with 11 bases between them. The sequenced part of the CDR3 DNA is TGTGCCAGCAGCGTATCAGGGACAAGCTACGAG. As protein: CASSVSGTSYE. The entire CDR3 protein reads CASSVSGTSYEQYF.